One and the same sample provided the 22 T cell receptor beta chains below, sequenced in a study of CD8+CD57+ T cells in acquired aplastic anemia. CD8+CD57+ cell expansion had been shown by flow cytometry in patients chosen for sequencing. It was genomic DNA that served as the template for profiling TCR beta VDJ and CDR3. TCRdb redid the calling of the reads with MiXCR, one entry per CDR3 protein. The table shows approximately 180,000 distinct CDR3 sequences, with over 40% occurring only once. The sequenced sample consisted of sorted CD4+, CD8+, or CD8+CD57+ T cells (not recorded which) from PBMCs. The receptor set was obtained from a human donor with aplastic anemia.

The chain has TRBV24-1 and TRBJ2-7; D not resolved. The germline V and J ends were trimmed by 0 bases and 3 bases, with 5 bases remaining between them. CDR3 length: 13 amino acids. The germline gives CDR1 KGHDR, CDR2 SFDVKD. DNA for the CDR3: TGTGCCACCAGTGATTTGGGCAGCTACGAGCAGTACTTC. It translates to CATSDLGSYEQYF.

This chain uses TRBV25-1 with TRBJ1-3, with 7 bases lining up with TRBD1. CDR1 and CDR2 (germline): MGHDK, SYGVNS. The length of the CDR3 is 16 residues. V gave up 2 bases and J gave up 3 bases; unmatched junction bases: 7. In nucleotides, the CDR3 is TGTGCCAGCAGTGAACCGACAGGGAAAAGTGGAAACACCATATATTTT. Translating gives CASSEPTGKSGNTIYF.

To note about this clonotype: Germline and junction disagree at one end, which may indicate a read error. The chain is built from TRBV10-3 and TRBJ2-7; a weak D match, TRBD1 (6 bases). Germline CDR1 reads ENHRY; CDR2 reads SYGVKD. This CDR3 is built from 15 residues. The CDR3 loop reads CAVSDYDRTPYEQYF. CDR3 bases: TGTGCCGTCAGTGACTACGACAGGACTCCCTACGAGCAGTACTTC.

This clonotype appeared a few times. CDR3 nucleotides: TGTGCCAGCAGCTTAACTGGGACTAGCGGGAAAATACAAAACGAGCAGTACTTC. Protein: CASSLTGTSGKIQNEQYF. V and J are TRBV7-3 and TRBJ2-7; 13 bases are shared with TRBD2. Germline V gene lookup returns CDR1 SGHTA and CDR2 FQGTGA. Germline trimming cut 0 bases from V and 5 bases from J; bases unmatched to any gene: 10. This CDR3 region has 18 residues.

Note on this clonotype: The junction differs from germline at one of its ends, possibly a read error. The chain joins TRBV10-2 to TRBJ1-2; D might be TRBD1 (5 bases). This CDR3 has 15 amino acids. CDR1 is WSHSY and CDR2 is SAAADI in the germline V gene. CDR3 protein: CASSLAPRGAEGYTF. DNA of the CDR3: TGTGCCAGCAGCTTAGCGCCAAGGGGCGCGGAGGGCTACACCTTC.

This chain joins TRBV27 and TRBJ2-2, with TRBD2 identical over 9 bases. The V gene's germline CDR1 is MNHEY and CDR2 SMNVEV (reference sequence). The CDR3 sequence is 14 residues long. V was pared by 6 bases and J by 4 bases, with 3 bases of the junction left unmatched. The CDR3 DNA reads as TGTGCCAGCAGGGCGGGGGGGCCCACCGGGGAGCTGTTTTTT. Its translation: CASRAGGPTGELFF.

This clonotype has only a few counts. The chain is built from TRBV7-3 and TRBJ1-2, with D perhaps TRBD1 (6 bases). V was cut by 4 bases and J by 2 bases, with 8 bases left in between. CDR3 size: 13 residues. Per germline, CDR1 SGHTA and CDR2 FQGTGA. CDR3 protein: CASSSGENYGYTF. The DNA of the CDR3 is TGTGCCAGCAGCTCAGGGGAGAACTATGGCTACACCTTC.

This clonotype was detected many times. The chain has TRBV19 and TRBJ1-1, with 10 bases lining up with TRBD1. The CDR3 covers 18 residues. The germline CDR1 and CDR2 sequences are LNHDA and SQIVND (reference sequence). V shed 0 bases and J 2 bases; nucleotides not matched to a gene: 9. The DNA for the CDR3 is TGTGCCAGTAGTATAGAGGGGGGACAGGGGCCACTAAACACTGAAGCTTTCTTT. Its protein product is CASSIEGGQGPLNTEAFF.

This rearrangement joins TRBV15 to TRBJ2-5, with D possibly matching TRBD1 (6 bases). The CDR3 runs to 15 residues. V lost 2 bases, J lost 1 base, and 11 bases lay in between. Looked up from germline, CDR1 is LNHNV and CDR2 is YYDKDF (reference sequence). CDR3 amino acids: CATSRQGKLQETQYF. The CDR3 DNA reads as TGTGCCACCAGCAGACAGGGGAAACTCCAAGAGACCCAGTACTTC.

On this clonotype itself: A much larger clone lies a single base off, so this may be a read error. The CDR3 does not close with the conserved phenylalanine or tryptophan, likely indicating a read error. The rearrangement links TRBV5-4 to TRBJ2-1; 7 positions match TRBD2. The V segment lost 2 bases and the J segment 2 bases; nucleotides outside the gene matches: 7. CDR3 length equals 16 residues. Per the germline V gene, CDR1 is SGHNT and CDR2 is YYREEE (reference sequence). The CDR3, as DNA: TGTGCCAGCAGCTTCCGCCCTAGCGGTCCCTACAATGAGCAGTTCCTC. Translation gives CASSFRPSGPYNEQFL.

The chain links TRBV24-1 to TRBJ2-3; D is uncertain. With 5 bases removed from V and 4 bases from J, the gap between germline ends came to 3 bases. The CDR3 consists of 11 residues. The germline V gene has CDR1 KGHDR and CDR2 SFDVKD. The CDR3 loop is CATSGPDTQYF. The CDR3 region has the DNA TGTGCCACCAGTGGACCAGATACGCAGTATTTT.

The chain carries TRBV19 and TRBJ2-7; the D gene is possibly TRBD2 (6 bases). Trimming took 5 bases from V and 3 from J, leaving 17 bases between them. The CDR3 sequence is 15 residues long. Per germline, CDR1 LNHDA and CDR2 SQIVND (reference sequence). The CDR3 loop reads CASSPRAQGGYEQYF. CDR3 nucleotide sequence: TGTGCCAGTAGTCCGCGGGCCCAGGGAGGCTACGAGCAGTACTTC. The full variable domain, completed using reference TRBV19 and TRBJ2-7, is DGGITQSPKYLFRKEGQNVTLSCEQNLNHDAMYWYRQDPGQGLRLIYYSQIVNDFQKGDIAEGYSVSREKKESFPLTVTSAQKNPTAFYLCASSPRAQGGYEQYFGPGTRLTVT.

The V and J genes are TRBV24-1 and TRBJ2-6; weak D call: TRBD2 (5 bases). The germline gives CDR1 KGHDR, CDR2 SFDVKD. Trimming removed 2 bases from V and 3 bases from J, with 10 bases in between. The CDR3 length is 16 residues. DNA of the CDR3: TGTGCCACCAGTGATTATCGGGGAGTTGGGGCCAACGTCCTGACTTTC. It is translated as CATSDYRGVGANVLTF.

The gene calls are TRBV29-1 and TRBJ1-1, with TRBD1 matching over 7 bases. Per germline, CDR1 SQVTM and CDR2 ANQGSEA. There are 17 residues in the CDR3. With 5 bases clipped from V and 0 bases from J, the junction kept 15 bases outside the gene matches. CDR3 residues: CSVPRYRDSSMNTEAFF. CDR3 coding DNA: TGCAGCGTTCCGAGATACAGGGACAGCTCCATGAACACTGAAGCTTTCTTT.

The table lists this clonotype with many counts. In DNA, the CDR3 is TGTGCCAGCAGTCGGCGACTTCGGGACATAGAGACCCAGTACTTC. This sequence encodes CASSRRLRDIETQYF. This chain connects TRBV27 to TRBJ2-5; tentatively, D is TRBD1 (6 bases). Germline CDR1 MNHEY, CDR2 SMNVEV (reference sequence). The V and J ends lost 5 bases and 4 bases respectively, with 17 bases between them. The CDR3 totals 15 residues.

The CDR3 DNA reads TGCAGTGCCCCACGACAGGGGATTAATCAGCCCCAGCATTTT. Its protein is CSAPRQGINQPQHF. V gene TRBV20-1 combines with J gene TRBJ1-5; 8 bases align to TRBD1. CDR1 and CDR2 (germline): DFQATT, SNEGSKA (reference sequence). J lost 4 bases, V lost 6 bases, and 8 bases had no gene match. CDR3 length: 14 residues.

CDR3 residues: CAWTASPGEKLFF. The CDR3 DNA sequence: TGTGCCTGGACCGCTTCCCCCGGAGAAAAACTGTTTTTT. V and J are TRBV19 and TRBJ1-4; D unclear. The CDR3 spans 13 residues. The germline V and J ends were trimmed by 11 bases and 8 bases, with 18 bases remaining between them. Germline lookup yields CDR1 LNHDA and CDR2 SQIVND (reference sequence). The whole variable domain, filled in from reference TRBV19 and TRBJ1-4, reads DGGITQSPKYLFRKEGQNVTLSCEQNLNHDAMYWYRQDPGQGLRLIYYSQIVNDFQKGDIAEGYSVSREKKESFPLTVTSAQKNPTAFYLCAWTASPGEKLFFGSGTQLSVL.

In DNA form, the CDR3 reads TGCAGTGCTACAGGGTCCTACGAGCAGTACTTC. Its translation: CSATGSYEQYF. This chain connects TRBV20-1 to TRBJ2-7, with D maybe TRBD1 (5 bases). Germline CDR1 and CDR2: DFQATT and SNEGSKA (reference sequence). CDR3 length: 11 residues. Trimming took 4 bases from V and 1 from J, leaving 5 bases between them.

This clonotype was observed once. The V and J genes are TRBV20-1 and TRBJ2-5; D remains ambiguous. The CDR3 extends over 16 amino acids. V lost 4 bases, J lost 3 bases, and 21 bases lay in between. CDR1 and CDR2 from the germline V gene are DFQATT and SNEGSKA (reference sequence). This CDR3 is CSAILISSFPEETQYF. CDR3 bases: TGCAGTGCTATACTAATTTCATCATTCCCCGAAGAGACCCAGTACTTC.

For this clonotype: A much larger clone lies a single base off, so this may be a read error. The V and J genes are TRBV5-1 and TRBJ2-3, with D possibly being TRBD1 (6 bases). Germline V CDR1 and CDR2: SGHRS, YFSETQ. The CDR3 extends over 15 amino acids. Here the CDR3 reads CASSPPATGTGTQYF. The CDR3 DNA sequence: TGCGCCAGCAGCCCGCCAGCGACAGGCACAGGTACGCAGTATTTT.

This chain's CDR3 is CATSDPDRPNYGYTF. The CDR3 DNA reads as TGTGCCACCAGTGATCCCGATAGACCTAACTATGGCTACACCTTC. This chain uses TRBV24-1 with TRBJ1-2; D call uncertain. This CDR3 contains 15 residues. Per germline, CDR1 KGHDR and CDR2 SFDVKD. V lost 3 bases and J 0 bases, leaving 10 bases between the germline ends.

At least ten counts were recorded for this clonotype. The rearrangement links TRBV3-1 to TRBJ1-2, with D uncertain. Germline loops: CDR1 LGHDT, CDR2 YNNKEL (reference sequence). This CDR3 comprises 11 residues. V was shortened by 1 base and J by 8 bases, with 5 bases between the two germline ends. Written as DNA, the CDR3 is TGTGCCAGCAGCCAAGCGCAAGGCTACACCTTC. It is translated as CASSQAQGYTF. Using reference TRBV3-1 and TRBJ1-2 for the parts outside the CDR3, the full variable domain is DTAVSQTPKYLVTQMGNDKSIKCEQNLGHDTMYWYKQDSKKFLKIMFSYNNKELIINETVPNRFSPKSPDKAHLNLHINSLELGDSAVYFCASSQAQGYTFGSGTRLTVV.